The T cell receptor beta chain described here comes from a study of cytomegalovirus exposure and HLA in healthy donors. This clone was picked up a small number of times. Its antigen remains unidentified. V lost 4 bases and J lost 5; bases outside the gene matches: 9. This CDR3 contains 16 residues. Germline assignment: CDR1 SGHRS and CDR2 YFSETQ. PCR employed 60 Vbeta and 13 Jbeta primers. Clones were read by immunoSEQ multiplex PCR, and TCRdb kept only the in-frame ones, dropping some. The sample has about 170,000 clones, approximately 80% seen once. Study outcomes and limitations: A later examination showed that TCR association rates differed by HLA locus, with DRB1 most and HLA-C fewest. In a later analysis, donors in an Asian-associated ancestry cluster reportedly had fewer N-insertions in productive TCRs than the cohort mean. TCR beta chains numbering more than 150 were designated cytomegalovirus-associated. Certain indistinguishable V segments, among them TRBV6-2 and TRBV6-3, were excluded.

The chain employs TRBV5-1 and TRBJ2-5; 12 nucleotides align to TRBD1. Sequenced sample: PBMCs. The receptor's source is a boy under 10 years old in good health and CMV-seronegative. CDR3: CASSPGTGGFSETQYF. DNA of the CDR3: TGCGCCAGCAGCCCCGGGACAGGGGGCTTCAGTGAGACCCAGTACTTC. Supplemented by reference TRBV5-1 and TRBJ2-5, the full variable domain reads KAGVTQTPRYLIKTRGQQVTLSCSPISGHRSVSWYQQTPGQGLQFLFEYFSETQRNKGNFPGRFSGRQFSNSRSEMNVSTLELGDSALYLCASSPGTGGFSETQYFGPGTRLLVL.